These 30 T cell receptor beta chains were all obtained from the same sample, sequenced in a study of siplizumab effects on memory and regulatory T cells. Some clones are missing from TCRdb's copy, which holds only in-frame ones; the method was immunoSEQ multiplex PCR. The sample has some 70,000 clones, 80% to 90% seen once. The sequencing input was Tregs sorted from blood. All receptors come from a human donor in good health.

The rearrangement links TRBV6-6 to TRBJ1-5; 7 nucleotides align to TRBD1. The CDR3 has 15 amino acids. V shed 5 bases and J 5 bases; nucleotides not matched to a gene: 9. Looked up from germline, CDR1 is MNHNY and CDR2 is SVGAGI (reference sequence). The CDR3 loop is CASSETGQPYQPQHF. The CDR3 DNA reads TGTGCCAGCAGTGAGACGGGACAGCCCTATCAGCCCCAGCATTTT.

The chain couples TRBV10-3 to TRBJ1-1; 11 nucleotides align to TRBD1. Germline values: CDR1 ENHRY, CDR2 SYGVKD. The CDR3 sequence is 14 residues long. After removal of 8 bases from V and 1 base from J, the junction contained 3 bases not matched to a gene. CDR3 coding DNA: TGTGCCATCGGGACAGGGGGGGCGAACACTGAAGCTTTCTTT. This gives the protein CAIGTGGANTEAFF.

V gene TRBV19 combines with J gene TRBJ1-1; D is unresolved. Trimming stripped 3 bases from V and 1 base from J, with 9 bases between. The CDR3 loop spans 14 amino acids. Germline-derived CDR1 and CDR2 are LNHDA and SQIVND (reference sequence). The CDR3 protein is CASSIRRTNTEAFF. CDR3 nucleotides: TGTGCCAGTAGTATCCGCAGGACGAACACTGAAGCTTTCTTT.

The chain links TRBV13 to TRBJ1-1; a possible D gene is TRBD1 (5 bases). CDR3 size: 14 residues. In germline, CDR1 is PRHDT, CDR2 FYEKMQ (reference sequence). Trimming pared 5 bases from V and 5 bases from J, leaving 15 bases between. CDR3 sequence (DNA): TGTGCCAGCAGCCACCCCTCCCGGGGGACTGAAGCTTTCTTT. Its translation: CASSHPSRGTEAFF.

This clone was found a few times. The genes are TRBV28 and TRBJ1-4; D perhaps matches TRBD1 (5 bases). Germline-derived CDR1 and CDR2 are MDHEN and SYDVKM. Trimming cost V 6 bases and J 5 bases, with 16 bases left between them. This CDR3 spans 15 amino acids. CDR3 region: CASRFLGRLNEKLFF. The CDR3 DNA follows: TGTGCCAGCAGGTTTTTGGGACGGTTAAATGAAAAACTGTTTTTT.

The chain links TRBV27 to TRBJ1-5; D gene ambiguous. This CDR3 spans 15 amino acids. Trimming took 3 bases from V and 1 from J, leaving 10 bases between them. Germline CDR1 reads MNHEY; CDR2 reads SMNVEV (reference sequence). CDR3 amino acids: CASSFWTGSNQPQHF. CDR3 nucleotides: TGTGCCAGCAGTTTCTGGACGGGGAGCAATCAGCCCCAGCATTTT.

V and J are TRBV7-2 and TRBJ2-5; weak D call: TRBD1 (5 bases). With 1 base removed from V and 4 bases from J, the gap between germline ends came to 16 bases. Per germline, CDR1 SGHTA and CDR2 FQGNSA. The CDR3 sequence is 16 residues long. The DNA for the CDR3 is TGTGCCAGCAGCTTAGGAGCCTCAGGGCAATCAGAGACCCAGTACTTC. Translated: CASSLGASGQSETQYF.

J is TRBJ2-1 and V is TRBV28; D might be TRBD2 (6 bases). The V gene's germline CDR1 is MDHEN and CDR2 SYDVKM. V lost 6 bases and J lost 2, with 14 bases in between. CDR3 size: 15 residues. In nucleotides, the CDR3 is TGTGCCAGCAGCGCCCTGGCGGGGACCTACAATGAGCAGTTCTTC. Protein product: CASSALAGTYNEQFF. Using reference TRBV28 and TRBJ2-1 for the parts outside the CDR3, the full variable domain is DVKVTQSSRYLVKRTGEKVFLECVQDMDHENMFWYRQDPGLGLRLIYFSYDVKMKEKGDIPEGYSVSREKKERFSLILESASTNQTSMYLCASSALAGTYNEQFFGPGTRLTVL.

V and J are TRBV27 and TRBJ2-1; D is unclear. The V end was cut by 2 bases, the J end by 0 bases, with 8 bases between. The CDR3 has 15 amino acids. Germline V CDR1 and CDR2: MNHEY, SMNVEV (reference sequence). The CDR3 DNA reads TGTGCCAGCAGTTTAGGGCTAGTCTCCTACAATGAGCAGTTCTTC. This translates into CASSLGLVSYNEQFF.

The chain joins TRBV28 to TRBJ2-1; D remains unclear. Between the trimmed V and J ends, which lost 6 bases and 9 bases, there was a span of 12 bases. This CDR3 comprises 12 residues. CDR1 and CDR2 (germline): MDHEN, SYDVKM. CDR3 DNA sequence: TGTGCCAGCAGGTCGAGGTGGAGTGAGCAGTTCTTC. Translation: CASRSRWSEQFF.

The rearrangement links TRBV11-3 to TRBJ2-7, with D perhaps matching TRBD1 (6 bases). The CDR3 sequence is 15 residues long. CDR1 and CDR2 from the germline V gene are SGHNT and YENEEA. Trimming left V 2 bases short and J 6 bases short, with 17 bases between. The CDR3 bases are TGTGCCAGCAGCTTACTATACAGGGAAGGGCCCGAGCAGTACTTC. Protein sequence: CASSLLYREGPEQYF.

The chain is built from TRBV19 and TRBJ2-3; 8 bases fit TRBD1. Trimming cost V 4 bases and J 5 bases; bases outside gene matches: 8. The CDR3 is 15 residues long. Germline-derived CDR1 and CDR2 are LNHDA and SQIVND (reference sequence). The CDR3 loop is CASSTRTGPVDTQYF. The CDR3 nucleotides are TGTGCCAGTAGTACCCGGACAGGGCCTGTAGATACGCAGTATTTT.

The chain recombines TRBV5-4 with TRBJ1-1; D might be TRBD1 (5 bases). The CDR3 runs to 15 residues. Germline CDR1 and CDR2: SGHNT and YYREEE (reference sequence). V was shortened by 5 bases and J by 4 bases, with 18 bases between the two germline ends. This chain's CDR3 is CASRRWGITGTEAFF. The DNA for the CDR3 is TGTGCCAGCAGGCGGTGGGGGATCACGGGCACTGAAGCTTTCTTT.

The CDR3 DNA reads as TGTGCCAGCAGCCTTCAGATGAACACTGAAGCTTTCTTT. Translating gives CASSLQMNTEAFF. The rearrangement links TRBV9 to TRBJ1-1, with D uncertain. From germline, CDR1 is SGDLS and CDR2 YYNGEE. The CDR3 consists of 13 residues. V shed 4 bases and J shed 0 bases, with 7 bases lying between them. The variable domain in full, with the rest retrieved from reference TRBV9 and TRBJ1-1, is DSGVTQTPKHLITATGQRVTLRCSPRSGDLSVYWYQQSLDQGLQFLIQYYNGEERAKGNILERFSAQQFPDLHSELNLSSLELGDSALYFCASSLQMNTEAFFGQGTRLTVV.

V is TRBV7-2 and J is TRBJ2-1; unclear D gene. CDR3 size: 13 residues. Per the germline V gene, CDR1 is SGHTA and CDR2 is FQGNSA. V dropped 1 base and J dropped 5 bases, with 6 bases sitting between them. In nucleotides, the CDR3 is TGTGCCAGCAGCTTAGTCGGCCACAATGAGCAGTTCTTC. Translated: CASSLVGHNEQFF. The variable domain in full, completed from reference TRBV7-2 and TRBJ2-1, reads GAGVSQSPSNKVTEKGKDVELRCDPISGHTALYWYRQSLGQGLEFLIYFQGNSAPDKSGLPSDRFSAERTGGSVSTLTIQRTQQEDSAVYLCASSLVGHNEQFFGPGTRLTVL.

The chain carries TRBV30 and TRBJ2-5, with D uncertain. Trimming pared 0 bases from V and 6 bases from J, leaving 14 bases between. This CDR3 has 14 residues. Per the germline V gene, CDR1 is GTSNPN and CDR2 is SVGIG (reference sequence). DNA for the CDR3: TGTGCCTGGAGTGTCAGATGGTCGTCGAAGACCCAGTACTTC. Translating it yields CAWSVRWSSKTQYF.

The CDR3 coding sequence is TGTGCCAGCACTTCTGGGGCCAGGGCAGATACGCAGTATTTT. Amino acids: CASTSGARADTQYF. The rearrangement joins TRBV11-3 to TRBJ2-3, with a possible D match to TRBD1 (5 bases). Looked up from germline, CDR1 is SGHNT and CDR2 is YENEEA. The CDR3 is 14 residues long. The V and J ends lost 7 bases and 4 bases respectively, with 15 bases between them. Using reference TRBV11-3 and TRBJ2-3 for the parts outside the CDR3, the full variable domain is EAGVVQSPRYKIIEKKQPVAFWCNPISGHNTLYWYLQNLGQGPELLIRYENEEAVDDSQLPKDRFSAERLKGVDSTLKIQPAELGDSAVYLCASTSGARADTQYFGPGTRLTVL.

This chain links TRBV5-1 with TRBJ2-7; D perhaps matches TRBD2 (6 bases). Germline loops: CDR1 SGHRS, CDR2 YFSETQ. The CDR3 totals 14 residues. The V and J ends lost 4 bases and 2 bases respectively, with 13 bases between them. DNA for the CDR3: TGCGCCAGCAGCGTGGGACGGGAGACCTACGAGCAGTACTTC. This encodes CASSVGRETYEQYF.

The CDR3 is CASSGASGSNNEQFF. CDR3 nucleotide sequence: TGTGCCAGCAGTGGAGCTAGCGGGAGTAACAATGAGCAGTTCTTC. The V and J genes are TRBV2 and TRBJ2-1; 10 positions agree with TRBD2. In germline, CDR1 is SNHLY, CDR2 FYNNEI. The CDR3 covers 15 residues. Trimming removed 4 bases from V and 5 bases from J; junction bases left unmatched: 5.

This chain links TRBV18 with TRBJ1-5, with no clear D. The length of the CDR3 is 13 residues. The germline V gene has CDR1 KGHSH and CDR2 LQKENI. Trimming left V 2 bases short and J 4 bases short, with 6 bases between. The CDR3 is CASSPSRNQPQHF. The CDR3 bases are TGTGCCAGCTCACCAAGCAGGAATCAGCCCCAGCATTTT. Based on the CDR3 plus reference TRBV18 and TRBJ1-5, the full variable domain is NAGVMQNPRHLVRRRGQEARLRCSPMKGHSHVYWYRQLPEEGLKFMVYLQKENIIDESGMPKERFSAEFPKEGPSILRIQQVVRGDSAAYFCASSPSRNQPQHFGDGTRLSIL.

This chain joins TRBV30 and TRBJ1-1; perhaps TRBD1 as D (6 bases). V lost 3 bases and J 5 bases, leaving 10 bases between the germline ends. The length of the CDR3 is 12 residues. CDR1 GTSNPN and CDR2 SVGIG come from the germline V gene (reference sequence). The CDR3 here is CAWSRRGTEAFF. The CDR3, as DNA: TGTGCCTGGAGCCGCAGGGGAACTGAAGCTTTCTTT.

The chain couples TRBV20-1 to TRBJ2-1; D gene unclear. The CDR3 spans 11 residues. The germline V and J ends were trimmed by 6 bases and 9 bases, with 12 bases remaining between them. The germline gives CDR1 DFQATT, CDR2 SNEGSKA (reference sequence). DNA of the CDR3: TGCAGTGCATACCGTATCCCTGAGCAGTTCTTC. Protein: CSAYRIPEQFF.

The J gene is TRBJ2-2, the V gene TRBV5-1; tentative D call: TRBD2 (5 bases). Germline V CDR1 and CDR2: SGHRS, YFSETQ. The V end lost 5 bases, the J end lost 0 bases, and 11 bases lay between the germline ends. CDR3 length: 15 amino acids. CDR3 amino acids: CASRVGETNTGELFF. The CDR3 bases are TGCGCCAGCAGAGTCGGGGAAACGAACACCGGGGAGCTGTTTTTT.

The chain recombines TRBV4-1 with TRBJ1-4, with TRBD1 as a possible D gene (6 bases). V was cut by 4 bases and J by 0 bases, with 18 bases left in between. The CDR3 spans 18 residues. CDR1 and CDR2 (germline): MGHRA, YSYEKL. The CDR3 nucleotides read TGCGCCAGCAGCCGGACAGTCCCTCTTATCTCAACTAATGAAAAACTGTTTTTT. Residues: CASSRTVPLISTNEKLFF.

The CDR3 sequence: CASSRPEAGSTRIQYF. The CDR3, as DNA: TGCGCCAGCAGCCGCCCGGAGGCGGGCTCGACCCGAATTCAGTACTTC. The chain employs TRBV5-1 and TRBJ2-4; tentative D call: TRBD2 (5 bases). The CDR3 covers 16 residues. Per germline, CDR1 SGHRS and CDR2 YFSETQ. Trimming shortened V by 4 bases and J by 10 bases, and 24 bases separated the two germline ends.

The rearrangement joins TRBV6-5 to TRBJ1-1, with a weak D call TRBD1 (5 bases). V gave up 2 bases and J gave up 4 bases, with 14 bases separating them. CDR1 is MNHEY, CDR2 SVGAGI, per germline. This CDR3 is built from 15 residues. DNA for the CDR3: TGTGCCAGCAGTTACGATCGGGGCTTCGGCACTGAAGCTTTCTTT. This codes for CASSYDRGFGTEAFF.

The rearrangement uses TRBV4-2 and TRBJ2-1; D unresolved. This CDR3 has 17 amino acids. Per germline, CDR1 LGHNA and CDR2 YNFKEQ. The V end was cut by 0 bases, the J end by 1 base, with 13 bases between. CDR3 in amino acids: CASSQEIAPQSYNEQFF. Written as DNA, the CDR3 is TGTGCCAGCAGCCAAGAGATAGCCCCTCAGTCCTACAATGAGCAGTTCTTC.

The chain recombines TRBV7-9 with TRBJ2-3, with TRBD1 matching 9 bases. CDR1 and CDR2 (germline): SEHNR, FQNEAQ (reference sequence). The ends lost 2 bases at V and 3 bases at J; junction bases unmatched: 6. This CDR3 has 16 amino acids. CDR3 in DNA: TGTGCCAGCAGCTTATATGGGACAGGGCAAACAGATACGCAGTATTTT. Residues: CASSLYGTGQTDTQYF.

V and J are TRBV2 and TRBJ2-4; 7 nucleotides match TRBD1. This CDR3 has 12 residues. The germline V gene encodes CDR1 SNHLY and CDR2 FYNNEI. V shed 4 bases and J 8 bases; nucleotides not matched to a gene: 2. The CDR3 DNA sequence: TGTGCCAGCAGTGGACAGGGACACATTCAGTACTTC. It encodes CASSGQGHIQYF. Full variable domain (rest looked up from reference TRBV2 and TRBJ2-4): EPEVTQTPSHQVTQMGQEVILRCVPISNHLYFYWYRQILGQKVEFLVSFYNNEISEKSEIFDDQFSVERPDGSNFTLKIRSTKLEDSAMYFCASSGQGHIQYFGAGTRLSVL.

The chain is built from TRBV7-2 and TRBJ2-7; 8 bases map to TRBD2. Germline lookup yields CDR1 SGHTA and CDR2 FQGNSA. The CDR3 is made up of 16 amino acids. V lost 3 bases, J lost 5 bases, and 12 bases stayed unmatched. CDR3 in amino acids: CASSFSGTRRRDEQYF. The DNA of the CDR3 is TGTGCCAGCAGCTTCTCCGGGACTAGGAGGCGGGACGAGCAGTACTTC.